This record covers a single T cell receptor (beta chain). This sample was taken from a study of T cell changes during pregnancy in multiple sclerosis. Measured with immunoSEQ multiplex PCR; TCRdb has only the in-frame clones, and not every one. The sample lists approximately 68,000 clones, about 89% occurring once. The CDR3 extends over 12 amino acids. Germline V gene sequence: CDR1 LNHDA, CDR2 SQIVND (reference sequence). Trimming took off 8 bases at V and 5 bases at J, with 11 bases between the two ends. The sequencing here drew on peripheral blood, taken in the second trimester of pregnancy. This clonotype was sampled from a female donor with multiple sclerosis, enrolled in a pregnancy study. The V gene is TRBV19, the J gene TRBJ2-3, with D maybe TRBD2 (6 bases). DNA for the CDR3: TGTGCCAGTCGACTAGTTGGAGATACGCAGTATTTT. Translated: CASRLVGDTQYF.